Sequencing of this T cell receptor beta chain was carried out in a study of CD8 T cells in Susac syndrome. Germline trimming cut 7 bases from V and 6 bases from J; bases unmatched to any gene: 17. Germline CDR1 reads MDHEN; CDR2 reads SYDVKM. The CDR3 length is 16 residues. After extraction with the RNeasy kit, about 0.5 to 1 ug of the RNA was reverse transcribed using random hexamers. Multiplex immunoSEQ PCR targeted 54 Vbeta and 13 Jbeta TCR beta segments. Each CDR3 protein gets one entry after TCRdb re-called the immunoSEQ multiplex PCR reads with MiXCR. The repertoire holds some 150,000 distinct CDR3 sequences, roughly 94% seen once, with roughly 0.21% in the top ten. This clonotype was detected only once. The antigen is undetermined. General study points: By the study's own acknowledgment, its TCR sequencing and HLA analysis included relatively few individuals.

Sequencing targeted TCR beta in T cells from blood (CD8+ and CD4+). Purification of the CD8+ and CD4+ T cells relied on negative isolation, and TEMRA cells underwent FACS enrichment. Sequencing input: CD8+ T cells from PBMCs. This TCR was recovered from a human donor with multiple sclerosis. The J gene is TRBJ1-1, the V gene TRBV28; TRBD1 agrees at 7 bases. Here the CDR3 DNA reads TGTGCCAGCACCCTGGTTCCGAGCAACAGGGGTTCTGAAGCTTTCTTT. It yields the protein CASTLVPSNRGSEAFF.